In this sample, the clone carrying this TCR beta chain turned up once. The data stem from a study of blood T cell repertoires in COVID-19. The overall study: Acute and convalescent COVID-19 specimens originated in the United States, Italy and Spain. PBMCs, B-cell-depleted T cells, or T cells provided the cDNA or gDNA that made up the material.

The germline CDR1 and CDR2 sequences are LGHDT and YNNKEL (reference sequence). The CDR3 contains 14 residues. Between the trimmed V and J ends, which lost 0 bases and 6 bases, there was a span of 9 bases. In the original analysis: By means of reference gene primer amplification, nucleated cell counts were estimated. Repertoires were generated with immunoSEQ multiplex PCR, while TCRdb's copy carries only in-frame clones and drops some. V and J calls and clone size follow that table, whereas D and trimming were derived from the DNA. The data show about 54,000 clones, with 83% seen just once and roughly 5.7% held by the top ten.

The rearrangement uses TRBV3-1 (or the pseudogene TRBV3-2) and TRBJ1-3; unclear D gene. The TCR sequence derives from a human donor in a cohort sampled during active COVID-19. The sequencing input was peripheral blood. The CDR3: CASSQEGRTNTIYF. For the CDR3, the DNA is TGTGCCAGCAGCCAAGAGGGCAGAACAAACACCATATATTTT.